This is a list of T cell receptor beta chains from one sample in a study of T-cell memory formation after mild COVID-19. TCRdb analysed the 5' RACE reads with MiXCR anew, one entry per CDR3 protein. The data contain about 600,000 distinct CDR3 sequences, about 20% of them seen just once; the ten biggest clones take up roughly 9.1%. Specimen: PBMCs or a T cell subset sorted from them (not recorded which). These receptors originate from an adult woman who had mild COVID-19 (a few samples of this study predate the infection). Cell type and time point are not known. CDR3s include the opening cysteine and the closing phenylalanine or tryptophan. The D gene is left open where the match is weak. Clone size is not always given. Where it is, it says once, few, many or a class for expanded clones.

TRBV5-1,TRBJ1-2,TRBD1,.,CASSLADRGNYGYTF,TGCGCCAGCAGCTTGGCCGACAGGGGAAACTATGGCTACACCTTC
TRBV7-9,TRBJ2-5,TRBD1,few,CASSLTGDPRETQYF,TGTGCCAGCAGCCTGACAGGGGATCCTCGAGAGACCCAGTACTTC
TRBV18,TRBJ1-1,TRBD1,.,CASSPTGGIEAFF,TGTGCCAGCTCACCCACAGGGGGAATTGAAGCTTTCTTT
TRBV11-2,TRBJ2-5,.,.,CASSLAFSRQETQYF,TGTGCCAGCAGCTTAGCGTTCTCGCGCCAAGAGACCCAGTACTTC
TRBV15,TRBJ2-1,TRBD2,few,CATSRDRGRGDNEQFF,TGTGCCACCAGCAGAGATCGCGGGAGAGGGGACAATGAGCAGTTCTTC
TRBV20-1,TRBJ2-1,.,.,CSARSPASRINEQFF,TGCAGTGCTAGAAGTCCTGCTAGCAGAATCAATGAGCAGTTCTTC
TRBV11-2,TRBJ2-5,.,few,CASSSPGTWGGETQYF,TGTGCCAGCAGCTCACCCGGGACCTGGGGAGGAGAGACCCAGTACTTC
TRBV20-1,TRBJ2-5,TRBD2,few,CSAGKAGPQETQYF,TGCAGTGCTGGAAAAGCGGGACCCCAAGAGACCCAGTACTTC
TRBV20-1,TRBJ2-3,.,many,CSASTDTQYF,TGCAGTGCTAGCACAGATACGCAGTATTTT
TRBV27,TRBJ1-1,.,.,CASRLGGAATEAFF,TGTGCCAGCAGATTGGGGGGCGCGGCGACTGAAGCTTTCTTT
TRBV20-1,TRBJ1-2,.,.,CSAPNGYTF,TGCAGTGCCCCGAATGGCTACACCTTC
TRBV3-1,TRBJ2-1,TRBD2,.,CASSQGTSGRLSEQFF,TGTGCCAGCAGCCAAGGGACTAGCGGGAGGTTGAGTGAGCAGTTCTTC
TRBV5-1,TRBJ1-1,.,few,CASSLAGPSEAFF,TGCGCCAGCAGCTTAGCAGGACCGTCTGAAGCTTTCTTT
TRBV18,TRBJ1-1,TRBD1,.,CASSPDRESEAFF,TGTGCCAGCTCACCAGACAGGGAGTCTGAAGCTTTCTTT
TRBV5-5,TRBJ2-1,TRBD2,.,CASSLWGVSGSTSYNEQFF,TGTGCCAGCAGCTTGTGGGGGGTTAGCGGGAGTACCTCCTACAATGAGCAGTTCTTC
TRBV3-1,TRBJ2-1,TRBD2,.,CASSQGLAGYHEQFF,TGTGCCAGCAGCCAAGGACTAGCGGGTTACCATGAGCAGTTCTTC
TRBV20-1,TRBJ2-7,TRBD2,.,CSALPTTTSGRYEQYF,TGCAGTGCGCTTCCGACGACGACTAGCGGTCGCTACGAGCAGTACTTC
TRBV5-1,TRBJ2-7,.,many,CASSLESLGGYEQYF,TGCGCCAGCAGCTTGGAAAGTTTAGGGGGGTACGAGCAGTACTTC
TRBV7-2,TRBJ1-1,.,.,CASSLGGKAANTEAFF,TGTGCCAGCAGCTTAGGGGGGAAGGCGGCGAACACTGAAGCTTTCTTT
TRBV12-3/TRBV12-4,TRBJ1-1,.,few,CASDWEGTEAFF,TGTGCCAGCGATTGGGAGGGGACTGAAGCTTTCTTT
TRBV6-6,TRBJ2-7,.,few,CASRDLRDSGSYEQYF,TGTGCCAGCAGGGACCTGAGGGACTCGGGATCCTACGAGCAGTACTTC
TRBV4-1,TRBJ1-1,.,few,CASSQVGAEAFF,TGCGCCAGCAGCCAAGTTGGCGCTGAAGCTTTCTTT
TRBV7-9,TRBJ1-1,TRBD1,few,CASSIPPGGRTEAFF,TGTGCCAGCAGCATTCCTCCAGGGGGAAGGACTGAAGCTTTCTTT
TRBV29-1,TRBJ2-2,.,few,CSVAPSTASNTGELFF,TGCAGCGTCGCCCCGTCGACAGCCTCGAACACCGGGGAGCTGTTTTTT
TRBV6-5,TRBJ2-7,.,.,CASSSPAEGTTYEQYF,TGTGCCAGCAGTTCCCCCGCGGAGGGAACAACCTACGAGCAGTACTTC
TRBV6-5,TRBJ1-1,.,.,CASSYSRRGDTTEAFF,TGTGCCAGCAGTTACTCTCGAAGGGGGGACACCACTGAAGCTTTCTTT
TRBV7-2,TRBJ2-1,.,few,CASSLVGTGSYNEQFF,TGTGCCAGCAGCTTAGTAGGAACCGGGTCCTACAATGAGCAGTTCTTC
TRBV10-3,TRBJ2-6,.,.,CAISWGVGAGISGANVLTF,TGTGCCATCAGTTGGGGGGTCGGCGCGGGAATCTCTGGGGCCAACGTCCTGACTTTC
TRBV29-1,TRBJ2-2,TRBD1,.,CSVRTGVGNTGELFF,TGCAGCGTTAGGACAGGGGTCGGGAACACCGGGGAGCTGTTTTTT
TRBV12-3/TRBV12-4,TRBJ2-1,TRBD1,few,CASSLASRGNEQFF,TGTGCCAGCAGTTTAGCGAGCAGGGGGAATGAGCAGTTCTTC
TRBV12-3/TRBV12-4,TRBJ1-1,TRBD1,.,CASSLALTGDTEAFF,TGTGCCAGCAGTTTAGCCCTAACAGGGGACACTGAAGCTTTCTTT
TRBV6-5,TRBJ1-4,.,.,CASSSSLTGRTNEKLFF,TGTGCCAGCAGTTCCTCCCTGACTGGGCGGACTAATGAAAAACTGTTTTTT
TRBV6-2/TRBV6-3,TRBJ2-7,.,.,CASRQTGGPVEQYF,TGTGCCAGCAGACAGACTGGGGGTCCCGTCGAGCAGTACTTC
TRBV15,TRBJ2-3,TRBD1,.,CATSRGLDRRTDTQYF,TGTGCCACCAGCAGGGGATTGGACAGGAGGACAGATACGCAGTATTTT
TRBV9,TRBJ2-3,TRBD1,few,CASSVGDRGYADTQYF,TGTGCCAGCAGCGTAGGGGACAGGGGTTACGCAGATACGCAGTATTTT
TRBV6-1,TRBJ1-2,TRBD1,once,CASRPGTGPYGYTF,TGTGCCAGCAGACCGGGGACAGGGCCGTATGGCTACACCTTC
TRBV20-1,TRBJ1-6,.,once,CSARIQGTISPLHF,TGCAGTGCTAGAATCCAGGGCACTATTTCACCCCTCCACTTT
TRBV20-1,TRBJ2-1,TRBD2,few,CSARPLAGVYNEQFF,TGCAGTGCCAGACCCCTAGCGGGAGTTTACAATGAGCAGTTCTTC
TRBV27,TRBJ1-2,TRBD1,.,CASSSPSRFRPGTGDGYTF,TGTGCCAGCAGTTCCCCTTCCCGTTTCCGTCCCGGGACAGGGGACGGCTACACCTTC
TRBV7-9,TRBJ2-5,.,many,CASSRIGETQYF,TGTGCCAGCAGTAGGATTGGAGAGACCCAGTACTTC
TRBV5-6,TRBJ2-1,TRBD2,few,CASFRAGVLGNEQFF,TGTGCCAGCTTTCGAGCGGGAGTCCTAGGGAATGAGCAGTTCTTC